This T cell receptor beta chain was profiled in a study of vaccination effects on CD4 cells after COVID-19. On the study more broadly: Two doses of either BNT162b2 or mRNA-1273 were given to each participant. General study points: Sampling in the study covered few convalescent patients and included no early post-infection timepoints.

With regard to this clone: As yet, its antigen is unknown.

The CDR3 runs 11 residues. V lost 3 bases and J 8 bases, leaving 7 bases between the germline ends. Assay used: immunoSEQ multiplex PCR; TCRdb lists only in-frame clones, some missing. The table has tens of thousands of clones, approximately 79% seen once; the top ten hold less than 7.5%. Before sequencing took place, the ViraFEST assay used viral peptide pools to expand antigen-specific CD4+ T cells. Cells that had been cultured for 10 days were the source of isolated CD4+ T cells. Vaccinated participants had no history of SARS-CoV-2 infection and tested negative for nucleocapsid antibodies. This TCR was recovered from a human donor who received a COVID-19 vaccine. V gene TRBV12-3 or TRBV12-4 combines with J gene TRBJ1-2; D gene unclear. The starting material was CD4+ T cells from PBMCs cultured with HCoV-OC43 spike peptides, obtained before COVID-19 vaccination. Specified subset: HCoV-OC43 spike overlapping peptide pool stimulation. CDR3 sequence reads: CASSLRRGYTF. The CDR3 region has the DNA TGTGCCAGCAGTTTGCGGAGAGGCTACACCTTC.